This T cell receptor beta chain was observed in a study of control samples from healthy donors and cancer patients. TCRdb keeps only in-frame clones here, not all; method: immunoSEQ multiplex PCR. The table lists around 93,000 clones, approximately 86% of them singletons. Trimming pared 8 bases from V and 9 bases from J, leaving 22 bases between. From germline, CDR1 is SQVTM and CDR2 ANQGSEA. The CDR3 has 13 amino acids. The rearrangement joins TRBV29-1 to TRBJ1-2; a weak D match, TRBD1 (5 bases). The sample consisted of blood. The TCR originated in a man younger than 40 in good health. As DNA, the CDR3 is TGCAGCACAGACAGCGGCGGGGATGAGAGCTACACCTTC. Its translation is CSTDSGGDESYTF.